This TCR beta chain was retrieved from a study of graft-versus-host responses after intestinal transplantation. Study-wide context: Recipients received multivisceral, liver-intestinal, or isolated intestinal transplants.

V lost 4 bases and J lost 2, with 18 bases in between. There are 17 residues in the CDR3. Germline CDR1 and CDR2: SGHVS and FQNEAQ. The method was immunoSEQ multiplex PCR; TCRdb's version includes in-frame clones alone and lacks a portion of them. The profile shows some 82,000 clones, around nine tenths of them singletons. Study results and caveats: Some GvH clones appeared in ileal mucosa or blood before recipient bone marrow. Subjects displaying graft-donor T cell macrochimerism possessed elevated graft-versus-host to host-versus-graft clonal ratios inside allografts.

Points on this clone: Antigen specificity is unknown.

This TCR came from a human donor who was the organ donor for an intestinal transplant. V gene TRBV7-8 combines with J gene TRBJ1-5; possibly TRBD1 for D (5 bases). The sample here was unstimulated CD8+ T cells sorted from spleen or lymph node cells, taken before transplant. The CDR3 coding sequence is TGTGCCAGCAGCTCCCACCCGGGGGGGGGAGGCAATCAGCCCCAGCATTTT. Protein: CASSSHPGGGGNQPQHF.